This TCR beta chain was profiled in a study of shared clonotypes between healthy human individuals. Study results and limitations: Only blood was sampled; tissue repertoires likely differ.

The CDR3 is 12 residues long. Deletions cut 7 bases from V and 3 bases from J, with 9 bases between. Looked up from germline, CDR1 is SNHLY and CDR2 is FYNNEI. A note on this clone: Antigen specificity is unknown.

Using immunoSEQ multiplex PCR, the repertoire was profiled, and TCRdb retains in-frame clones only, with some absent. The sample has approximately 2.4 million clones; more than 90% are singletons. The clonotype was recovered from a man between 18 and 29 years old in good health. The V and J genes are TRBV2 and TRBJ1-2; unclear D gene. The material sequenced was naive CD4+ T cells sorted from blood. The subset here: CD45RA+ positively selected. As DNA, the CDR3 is TGTGCCAGCAAGGGCAGTGACTATGGCTACACCTTC. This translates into CASKGSDYGYTF.